These 21 T cell receptor beta chains came from one sample sequenced in a study of OX40 agonist ivuxolimab in advanced cancers. Sequenced by immunoSEQ multiplex PCR; TCRdb stores in-frame clones only, minus some. This sample has around 100,000 clones, with 91% found just once. The sample in question was CD4+ or CD8+ T cells sorted from blood, obtained in a trial of the OX40 agonist ivuxolimab. All receptors come from an adult with an advanced solid tumor such as melanoma, head and neck, liver or kidney cancer.

The CDR3 DNA follows: TGTGCCAGCAGCAACTTAGCGGGAGTCAGTGGCGAGCAGTACTTC. Its protein is CASSNLAGVSGEQYF. The chain links TRBV7-9 to TRBJ2-7; the match to TRBD2 covers 9 bases. The CDR3 consists of 15 residues. In germline, CDR1 is SEHNR, CDR2 FQNEAQ (reference sequence). J was trimmed by 6 bases and V by 5 bases; bases with no gene match: 11.

V gene TRBV28 combines with J gene TRBJ1-2; D gene uncertain. The V gene lost 8 bases and the J gene lost 2 bases, with 3 bases spanning the gap. Germline assignment: CDR1 MDHEN and CDR2 SYDVKM. This CDR3 has 10 amino acids. CDR3 loop: CASWNYGYTF. The CDR3 nucleotides read TGTGCCAGCTGGAACTATGGCTACACCTTC.

The chain recombines TRBV11-2 with TRBJ2-3; D is unclear. Trimming removed 1 base from V and 5 bases from J, with 4 bases in between. Germline V lookup: CDR1 SGHAT, CDR2 FQNNGV. The CDR3 extends over 12 amino acids. This CDR3 is CASSLAEDTQYF. The DNA for the CDR3 is TGTGCCAGCAGCTTAGCTGAAGATACGCAGTATTTT.

The V and J genes are TRBV5-1 and TRBJ1-1; possible D gene TRBD1, 5 bases. The germline V gene encodes CDR1 SGHRS and CDR2 YFSETQ. The CDR3 sequence is 12 residues long. Trimming shortened V by 5 bases and J by 5 bases, and 10 bases separated the two germline ends. CDR3 loop: CASRQTATEAFF. The CDR3 DNA follows: TGCGCCAGCAGGCAGACAGCAACTGAAGCTTTCTTT.

The chain carries TRBV18 and TRBJ2-2; D gene unclear. The germline V gene has CDR1 KGHSH and CDR2 LQKENI. CDR3 size: 12 residues. The ends were cut back, 1 base at V and 6 bases at J, with 3 bases in the middle. The CDR3 bases are TGTGCCAGCTCACCACAGGCCGGGGAGCTGTTTTTT. This translates into CASSPQAGELFF. Based on the CDR3 plus reference TRBV18 and TRBJ2-2, the full variable domain is NAGVMQNPRHLVRRRGQEARLRCSPMKGHSHVYWYRQLPEEGLKFMVYLQKENIIDESGMPKERFSAEFPKEGPSILRIQQVVRGDSAAYFCASSPQAGELFFGEGSRLTVL.

CDR3 in DNA: TGTGCCAGCAGTCAAGTCAGGGATTACACCGGGGAGCTGTTTTTT. Translating it yields CASSQVRDYTGELFF. The chain carries TRBV6-1 and TRBJ2-2; weak D call: TRBD1 (5 bases). The CDR3 contains 15 residues. The V end was cut by 5 bases, the J end by 3 bases, with 13 bases between. Germline values: CDR1 MNHNS, CDR2 SASEGT.

The CDR3: CASSPGLLGEQFF. CDR3 in DNA: TGTGCCAGCTCACCGGGGCTCCTCGGTGAGCAGTTCTTC. This chain connects TRBV18 to TRBJ2-1; possible D gene TRBD1, 5 bases. The CDR3 runs 13 residues. Trimming removed 3 bases at V and 9 bases at J, with 12 bases between. CDR1 is KGHSH, CDR2 LQKENI, per germline. The full variable domain, its missing parts supplied by reference TRBV18 and TRBJ2-1, is NAGVMQNPRHLVRRRGQEARLRCSPMKGHSHVYWYRQLPEEGLKFMVYLQKENIIDESGMPKERFSAEFPKEGPSILRIQQVVRGDSAAYFCASSPGLLGEQFFGPGTRLTVL.

J is TRBJ2-1 and V is TRBV6-1; 12 nucleotides agree with TRBD2. The CDR3 totals 18 residues. V shed 0 bases, J shed 4 bases, and the junction held 7 bases outside the gene matches. Per the germline V gene, CDR1 is MNHNS and CDR2 is SASEGT. The CDR3 reads CASSEAMTSGSRYNEQFF. In DNA, the CDR3 is TGTGCCAGCAGTGAAGCGATGACTAGCGGGAGTCGGTACAATGAGCAGTTCTTC.

V and J are TRBV7-9 and TRBJ2-1, with 8 bases that match TRBD1. From germline, CDR1 is SEHNR and CDR2 FQNEAQ (reference sequence). The CDR3 is made up of 15 amino acids. The V gene end was trimmed by 5 bases and the J gene end by 2 bases; junction bases not matched to a gene: 5. CDR3 region: CASSLGQGAYNEQFF. CDR3 sequence (DNA): TGTGCCAGCAGCCTTGGACAGGGCGCCTACAATGAGCAGTTCTTC.

This sequence joins TRBV7-3 and TRBJ2-7; 11 bases match TRBD2. Germline V lookup: CDR1 SGHTA, CDR2 FQGTGA. This CDR3 is 13 amino acids long. Losses at the gene ends were 4 bases for V and 6 bases for J; bases not matched to a gene: 2. The CDR3 protein is CASSSTSGTEQYF. CDR3 sequence (DNA): TGTGCCAGCAGCTCGACTAGCGGGACCGAGCAGTACTTC. The full variable domain, in which reference TRBV7-3 and TRBJ2-7 provide the parts outside the CDR3, is GAGVSQTPSNKVTEKGKYVELRCDPISGHTALYWYRQSLGQGPEFLIYFQGTGAADDSGLPNDRFFAVRPEGSVSTLKIQRTERGDSAVYLCASSSTSGTEQYFGPGTRLTVT.

The V gene is TRBV5-6, the J gene TRBJ2-2; D is ambiguous. The CDR3 totals 14 residues. CDR1 and CDR2 from the germline V gene are SGHDT and YYEEEE. V was clipped by 6 bases and J by 3 bases, with 12 bases between them. The CDR3 spells CASNRRLDTGELFF. CDR3 bases: TGTGCCAGCAATCGCCGGTTGGACACCGGGGAGCTGTTTTTT.

This clone has just one count. The chain is built from TRBV4-3 and TRBJ1-5; D is ambiguous. The CDR3 contains 15 residues. Germline CDR1 LGHNA, CDR2 YSLEER. V lost 0 bases and J 9 bases, leaving 15 bases between the germline ends. The CDR3 region has the DNA TGCGCCAGCAGCCAAGAAGTTGAGGGTGTGAGGCCCCAGCATTTT. Protein product: CASSQEVEGVRPQHF.

This chain uses TRBV28 with TRBJ2-7; 9 bases line up with TRBD2. V lost 6 bases and J lost 3; bases outside the gene matches: 6. Germline loops: CDR1 MDHEN, CDR2 SYDVKM. The length of the CDR3 is 14 residues. CDR3 DNA sequence: TGTGCCAGCAGCTTAGCGGGAGTGGACTACGAGCAGTACTTC. This encodes CASSLAGVDYEQYF.

This chain connects TRBV5-4 to TRBJ2-1, with D possibly matching TRBD1 (5 bases). The CDR3 covers 15 residues. Trimming removed 0 bases at V and 3 bases at J, with 10 bases between. Per germline, CDR1 SGHNT and CDR2 YYREEE (reference sequence). The CDR3 bases are TGTGCCAGCAGCTTGGAAGGGGTAATCTACAATGAGCAGTTCTTC. Translating gives CASSLEGVIYNEQFF.

The V and J genes are TRBV7-2 and TRBJ2-1, with 8 bases identical to TRBD2. The CDR3 sequence is 13 residues long. Germline CDR1 and CDR2: SGHTA and FQGNSA. V shed 5 bases, J shed 8 bases, and the junction held 5 bases outside the gene matches. The CDR3, as DNA: TGTGCCAGCAGCAAGACTAGCGCCTATGAGCAGTTCTTC. The encoded protein is CASSKTSAYEQFF.

The chain employs TRBV5-6 and TRBJ1-4, with a weak D call TRBD1 (5 bases). In germline, CDR1 is SGHDT, CDR2 YYEEEE. The V end lost 0 bases, the J end lost 10 bases, and 10 bases lay between the germline ends. The length of the CDR3 is 13 residues. The CDR3 is CASSLDGAVKLFF. For the CDR3, the DNA is TGTGCCAGCAGCTTGGACGGGGCAGTAAAACTGTTTTTT.

For the CDR3, the DNA is TGTGCCAGCAGCTTAGCAGCGGGACAATACTACGAGCAGTACTTC. It is translated as CASSLAAGQYYEQYF. This chain joins TRBV7-2 and TRBJ2-7; the D gene is possibly TRBD2 (7 bases). This CDR3 comprises 15 residues. Germline lookup yields CDR1 SGHTA and CDR2 FQGNSA. V lost 0 bases and J lost 3, with 12 bases in between. Full variable domain (outside the CDR3, taken from reference TRBV7-2 and TRBJ2-7): GAGVSQSPSNKVTEKGKDVELRCDPISGHTALYWYRQSLGQGLEFLIYFQGNSAPDKSGLPSDRFSAERTGGSVSTLTIQRTQQEDSAVYLCASSLAAGQYYEQYFGPGTRLTVT.

V gene TRBV14 combines with J gene TRBJ2-1, with 8 bases that match TRBD2. The CDR3 is 16 amino acids. Germline CDR1 and CDR2: SGHDN and FVKESK. The V gene end was trimmed by 4 bases and the J gene end by 3 bases; junction bases not matched to a gene: 8. CDR3 sequence (DNA): TGTGCCAGCAGCCCACTAGGAGCGGGAGTCTACAATGAGCAGTTCTTC. Its protein is CASSPLGAGVYNEQFF.

The chain joins TRBV5-6 to TRBJ1-4; D gene unclear. V lost 4 bases and J lost 3, with 13 bases in between. CDR3 length equals 15 residues. Per germline, CDR1 SGHDT and CDR2 YYEEEE. CDR3 bases: TGTGCCAGCAGCCGGAGATGGGGTGCTAATGAAAAACTGTTTTTT. Translating gives CASSRRWGANEKLFF.

The chain carries TRBV27 and TRBJ1-3; D remains ambiguous. The CDR3 extends over 16 amino acids. The V end lost 5 bases, the J end lost 0 bases, and 14 bases lay between the germline ends. CDR1 MNHEY and CDR2 SMNVEV come from the germline V gene (reference sequence). DNA for the CDR3: TGTGCCAGCAGTCCAATGTCCCAAAGCTCTGGAAACACCATATATTTT. Residues: CASSPMSQSSGNTIYF.

This clone was counted a single time. The chain joins TRBV9 to TRBJ2-1; the D gene is possibly TRBD1 (6 bases). This CDR3 is built from 16 residues. Germline loops: CDR1 SGDLS, CDR2 YYNGEE. The ends were cut back, 2 bases at V and 0 bases at J, with 12 bases in the middle. The CDR3 DNA reads TGTGCCAGCAGCGTCCGCACAGGGAGCTCCTACAATGAGCAGTTCTTC. This sequence encodes CASSVRTGSSYNEQFF. Drawing the rest from reference TRBV9 and TRBJ2-1, the complete variable domain is DSGVTQTPKHLITATGQRVTLRCSPRSGDLSVYWYQQSLDQGLQFLIQYYNGEERAKGNILERFSAQQFPDLHSELNLSSLELGDSALYFCASSVRTGSSYNEQFFGPGTRLTVL.